The present T cell receptor beta chain was sequenced within a study of beta chain features in type 1 diabetes. The length of the CDR3 is 17 residues. Germline loops: CDR1 SGHVS, CDR2 FQNEAQ. Deletions cut 7 bases from V and 1 base from J, with 21 bases between. Findings and caveats of the study: A moderate, significant TCRB CDR3 shortening appeared in type 1 diabetes across four CD4+ subsets. PCR might pick shorter templates more often, in the same way for patients and controls.

Concerning this clone itself: The target antigen is unknown.

CD45RO/CCR7/CD25/CD127/CD95/CD27 staining was used to isolate CD4+ naive, central memory, regulatory and stem cell-like memory cells by sorting. Every bit of the isolated RNA underwent reverse transcription, so sequencing read expressed TCRB transcripts. Only in-frame clones appear in the TCRdb table, and some are missing; sequencing was by immunoSEQ multiplex PCR. The sample holds about 340,000 clones; roughly 9% are singletons and the top ten take approximately 1%. This TCR was sampled from a man younger than 45 with type 1 diabetes. This chain connects TRBV7-8 to TRBJ2-3; no clear D. Specimen: central memory CD4+ T cells from blood. In DNA form, the CDR3 reads TGTGCCAGCATCCGAGGTTTGGATAATGTCGGCACAGATACGCAGTATTTT. The encoded protein is CASIRGLDNVGTDTQYF. Complete variable domain (other parts from reference TRBV7-8 and TRBJ2-3): GAGVSQSPRYKVAKRGQDVALRCDPISGHVSLFWYQQALGQGPEFLTYFQNEAQLDKSGLPSDRFFAERPEGSVSTLKIQRTQQEDSAVYLCASIRGLDNVGTDTQYFGPGTRLTVL.